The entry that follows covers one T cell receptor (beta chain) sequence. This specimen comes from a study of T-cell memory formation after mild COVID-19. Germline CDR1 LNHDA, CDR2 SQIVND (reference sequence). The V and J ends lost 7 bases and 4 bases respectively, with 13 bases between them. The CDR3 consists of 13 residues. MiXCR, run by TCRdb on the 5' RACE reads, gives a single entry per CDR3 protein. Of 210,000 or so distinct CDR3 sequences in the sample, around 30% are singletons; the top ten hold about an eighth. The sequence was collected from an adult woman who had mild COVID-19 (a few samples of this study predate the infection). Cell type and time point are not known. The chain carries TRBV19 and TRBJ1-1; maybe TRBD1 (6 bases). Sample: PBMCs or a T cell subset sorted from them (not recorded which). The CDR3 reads CASTPTGLTEAFF. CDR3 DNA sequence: TGTGCCAGTACCCCGACAGGACTCACTGAAGCTTTCTTT.